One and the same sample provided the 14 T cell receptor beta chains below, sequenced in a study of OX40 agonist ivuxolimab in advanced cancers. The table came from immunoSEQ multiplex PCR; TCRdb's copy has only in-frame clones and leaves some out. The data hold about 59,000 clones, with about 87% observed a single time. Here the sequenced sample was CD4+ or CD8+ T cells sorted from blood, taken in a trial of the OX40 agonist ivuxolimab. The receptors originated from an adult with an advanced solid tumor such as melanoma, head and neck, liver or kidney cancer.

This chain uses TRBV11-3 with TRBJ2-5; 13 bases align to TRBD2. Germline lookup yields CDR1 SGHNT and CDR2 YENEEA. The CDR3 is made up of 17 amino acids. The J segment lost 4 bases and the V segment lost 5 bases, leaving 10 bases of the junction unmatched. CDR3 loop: CASSRGLAGAVGETQYF. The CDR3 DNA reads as TGTGCCAGCAGCCGTGGACTAGCGGGAGCAGTGGGAGAGACCCAGTACTTC.

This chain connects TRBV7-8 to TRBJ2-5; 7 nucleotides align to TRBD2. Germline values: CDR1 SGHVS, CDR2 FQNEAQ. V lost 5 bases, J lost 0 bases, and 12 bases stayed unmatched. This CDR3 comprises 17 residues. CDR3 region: CASSPSWRGRNQETQYF. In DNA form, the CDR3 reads TGTGCCAGCAGCCCGTCTTGGCGGGGGAGAAACCAAGAGACCCAGTACTTC.

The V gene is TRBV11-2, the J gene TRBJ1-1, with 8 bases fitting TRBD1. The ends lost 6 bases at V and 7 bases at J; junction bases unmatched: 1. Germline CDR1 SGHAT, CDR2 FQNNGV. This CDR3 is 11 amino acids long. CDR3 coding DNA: TGTGCCAGCAGGGGACAGGTTGAAGCTTTCTTT. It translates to CASRGQVEAFF.

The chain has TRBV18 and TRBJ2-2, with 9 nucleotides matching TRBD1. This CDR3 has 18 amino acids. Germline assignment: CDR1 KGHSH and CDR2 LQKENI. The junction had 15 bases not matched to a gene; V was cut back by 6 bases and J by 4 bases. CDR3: CASSPGWRTGVGTGELFF. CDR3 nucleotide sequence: TGTGCCAGCTCGCCGGGATGGAGGACAGGGGTCGGCACCGGGGAGCTGTTTTTT.

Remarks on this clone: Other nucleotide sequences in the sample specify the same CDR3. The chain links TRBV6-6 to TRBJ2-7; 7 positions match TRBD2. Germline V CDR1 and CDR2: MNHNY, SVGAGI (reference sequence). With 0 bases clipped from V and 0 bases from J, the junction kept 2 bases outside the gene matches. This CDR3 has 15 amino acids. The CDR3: CASSYSGGSSYEQYF. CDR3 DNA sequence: TGTGCCAGCAGTTACTCGGGCGGGAGCTCCTACGAGCAGTACTTC.

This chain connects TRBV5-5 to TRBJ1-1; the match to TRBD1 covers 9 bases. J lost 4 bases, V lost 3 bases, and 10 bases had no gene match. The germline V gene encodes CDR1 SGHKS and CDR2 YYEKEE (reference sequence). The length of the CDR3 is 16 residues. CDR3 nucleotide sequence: TGTGCCAGCAGCTGGTATGACAGGGGGACCGTCACTGAAGCTTTCTTT. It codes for CASSWYDRGTVTEAFF.

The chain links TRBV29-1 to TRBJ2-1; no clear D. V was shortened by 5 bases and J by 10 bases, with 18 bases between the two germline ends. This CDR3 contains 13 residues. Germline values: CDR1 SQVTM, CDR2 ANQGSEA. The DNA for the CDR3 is TGCAGCGTTCCGATCCTCCTAAGAAGAGAGCAGTTCTTC. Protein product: CSVPILLRREQFF.

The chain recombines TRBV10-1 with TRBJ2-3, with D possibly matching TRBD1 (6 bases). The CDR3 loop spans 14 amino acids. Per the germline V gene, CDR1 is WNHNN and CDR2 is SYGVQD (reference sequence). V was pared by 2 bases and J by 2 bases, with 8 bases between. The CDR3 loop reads CASSEGQNTDTQYF. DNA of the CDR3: TGCGCCAGCAGTGAGGGACAGAACACAGATACGCAGTATTTT.

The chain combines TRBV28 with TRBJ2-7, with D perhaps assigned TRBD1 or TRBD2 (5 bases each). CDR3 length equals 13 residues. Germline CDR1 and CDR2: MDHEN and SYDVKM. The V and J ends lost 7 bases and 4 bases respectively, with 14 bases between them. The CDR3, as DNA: TGTGCCAGCATCCCTGGGGGTGAATACGAGCAGTACTTC. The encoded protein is CASIPGGEYEQYF.

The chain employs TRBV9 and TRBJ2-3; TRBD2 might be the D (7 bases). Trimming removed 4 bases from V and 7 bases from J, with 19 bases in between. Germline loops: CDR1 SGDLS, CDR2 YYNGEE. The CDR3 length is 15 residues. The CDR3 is CASSPGEGVENTQYF. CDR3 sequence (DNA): TGTGCCAGCAGCCCAGGGGAGGGAGTCGAAAATACGCAGTATTTT.

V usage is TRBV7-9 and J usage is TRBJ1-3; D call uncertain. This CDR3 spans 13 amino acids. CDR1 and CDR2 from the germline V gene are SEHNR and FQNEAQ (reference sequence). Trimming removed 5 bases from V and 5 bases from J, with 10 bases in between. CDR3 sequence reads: CASSPEARNTIYF. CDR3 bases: TGTGCCAGCAGCCCGGAGGCTAGAAACACCATATATTTT.

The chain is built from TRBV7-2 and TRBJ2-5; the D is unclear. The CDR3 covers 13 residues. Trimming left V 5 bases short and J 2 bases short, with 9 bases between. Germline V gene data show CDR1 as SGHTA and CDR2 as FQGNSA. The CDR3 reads CASSQTRQETQYF. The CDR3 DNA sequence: TGTGCCAGCAGCCAGACGCGGCAAGAGACCCAGTACTTC. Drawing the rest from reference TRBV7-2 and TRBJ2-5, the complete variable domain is GAGVSQSPSNKVTEKGKDVELRCDPISGHTALYWYRQSLGQGLEFLIYFQGNSAPDKSGLPSDRFSAERTGGSVSTLTIQRTQQEDSAVYLCASSQTRQETQYFGPGTRLLVL.

The CDR3 here is CASSLSGDTQYF. CDR3 sequence (DNA): TGTGCCAGCAGCTTATCTGGAGATACGCAGTATTTT. The rearrangement links TRBV7-6 to TRBJ2-3; no clear D gene. With 2 bases removed from V and 5 bases from J, the gap between germline ends came to 5 bases. Germline assignment: CDR1 SGHVS and CDR2 FNYEAQ. This CDR3 has 12 amino acids.

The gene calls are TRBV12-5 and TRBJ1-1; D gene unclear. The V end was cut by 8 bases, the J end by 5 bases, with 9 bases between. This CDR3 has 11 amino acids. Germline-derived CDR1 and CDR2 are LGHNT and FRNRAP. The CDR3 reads CASTFETEAFF. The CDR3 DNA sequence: TGTGCTAGTACCTTCGAGACTGAAGCTTTCTTT.